The T cell receptor (beta chain) under discussion was sequenced for a study of identical twins. Whole-study findings and limits: Beta clonotypes that were abundant in cord blood contained fewer insertions, a pattern absent from memory repertoires. Twin pairs' shared out-of-frame alpha sequences were enriched in low generation probability.

With regard to this clonotype: Antigen: not known.

Each CDR3 protein is one row after TCRdb ran MiXCR on the 5' RACE reads. The sample carries 500,000 to 650,000 distinct CDR3 sequences, about 22% recorded once. These data also featured in a second study, about yellow fever vaccine responses in identical twins.

The TCR sequence derives from a young woman in good health. The sequencing sample was made of CD4+ T cells sorted from blood.

The CDR3 DNA reads TGTGCCAGCAGCAAAGGGGGGACTAGCGGGAGTTTGCGTAATGAGCAGTTCTTC. Its protein product is CASSKGGTSGSLRNEQFF. The chain carries TRBV21-1 and TRBJ2-1; TRBD2, the D gene given by the table, was not confirmed from the DNA. TRBV21-1 is a known pseudogene. The length of the CDR3 is 18 residues.